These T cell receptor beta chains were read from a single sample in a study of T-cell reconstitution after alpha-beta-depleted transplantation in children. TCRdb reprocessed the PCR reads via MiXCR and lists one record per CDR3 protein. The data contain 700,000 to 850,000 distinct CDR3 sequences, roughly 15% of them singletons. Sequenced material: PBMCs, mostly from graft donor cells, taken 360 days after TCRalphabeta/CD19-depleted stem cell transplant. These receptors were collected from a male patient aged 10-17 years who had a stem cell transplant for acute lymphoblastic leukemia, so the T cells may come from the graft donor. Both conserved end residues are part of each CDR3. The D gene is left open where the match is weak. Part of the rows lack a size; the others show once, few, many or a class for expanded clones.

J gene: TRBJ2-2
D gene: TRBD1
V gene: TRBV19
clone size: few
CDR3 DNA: TGTGCCAGTAGTTCCCCGGGACAGGGGACGACGGAGCTGTTTTTT
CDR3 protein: CASSSPGQGTTELFF

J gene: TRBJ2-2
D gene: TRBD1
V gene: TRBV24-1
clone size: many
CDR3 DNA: TGTGCCACCAGAGGACAGGGGGCCACCGGGGAGCTGTTTTTT
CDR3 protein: CATRGQGATGELFF

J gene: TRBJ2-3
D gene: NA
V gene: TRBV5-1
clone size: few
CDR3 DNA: TGCGCCAGCAGCTCGAATAGGGGAGATACGCAGTATTTT
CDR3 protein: CASSSNRGDTQYF

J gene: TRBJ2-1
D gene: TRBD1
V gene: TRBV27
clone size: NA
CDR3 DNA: TGTGCCAGCAGTTTGGACAGGGGTTCACAGTTCTTC
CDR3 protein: CASSLDRGSQFF

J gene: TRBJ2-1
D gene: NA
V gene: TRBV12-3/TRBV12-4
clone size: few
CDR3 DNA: TGTGCCAGCAGTCACGGGACATTGCAGTTCTTC
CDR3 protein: CASSHGTLQFF

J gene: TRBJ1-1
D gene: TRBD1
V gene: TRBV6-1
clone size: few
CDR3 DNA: TGTGCCAGCACCACCGGGCAGGGGGGAAGCACTGAAGCTTTCTTT
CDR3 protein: CASTTGQGGSTEAFF

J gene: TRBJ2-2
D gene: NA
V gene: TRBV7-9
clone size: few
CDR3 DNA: TGTGCCAGCAGCTTTATTGAAGGGGAAGAGGGCACCGGGGAGCTGTTTTTT
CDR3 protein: CASSFIEGEEGTGELFF

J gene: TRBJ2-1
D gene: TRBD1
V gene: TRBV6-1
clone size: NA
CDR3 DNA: TGTGCCAGCAGTGAAGCGTGGATGACAGGGGGCGGCGATGAGCAGTTCTTC
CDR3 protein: CASSEAWMTGGGDEQFF

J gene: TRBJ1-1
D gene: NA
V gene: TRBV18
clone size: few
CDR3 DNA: TGTGCCAGCTCACCTGCTACTGGGAACACTGAAGCTTTCTTT
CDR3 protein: CASSPATGNTEAFF

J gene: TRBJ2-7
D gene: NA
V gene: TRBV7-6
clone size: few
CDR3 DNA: TGTGCCAGCAGCTTAGGCTTGGGGGGGCTCGGCAACGAGCAGTACTTC
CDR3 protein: CASSLGLGGLGNEQYF

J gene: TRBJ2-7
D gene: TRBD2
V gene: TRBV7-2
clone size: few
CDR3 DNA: TGTGCCAGCAGCTTAGCCGGGACTAGCGGGAGGACCGAGCAGTACTTC
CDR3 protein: CASSLAGTSGRTEQYF

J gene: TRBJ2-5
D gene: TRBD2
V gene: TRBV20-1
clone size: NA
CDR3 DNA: TGCAGTGCTCCAAACCCTAGCGGGAGAAGGGAGACCCAGTACTTC
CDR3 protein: CSAPNPSGRRETQYF

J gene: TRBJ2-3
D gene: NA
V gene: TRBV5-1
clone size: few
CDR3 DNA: TGCGCCAGCAGCTTGGCCCAGTTTGATACGCAGTATTTT
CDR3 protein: CASSLAQFDTQYF

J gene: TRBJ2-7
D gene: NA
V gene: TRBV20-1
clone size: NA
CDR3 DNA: TGCAGTGCTAGAGGAAAAAGGGCTACAGGCGAGCAGTACTTC
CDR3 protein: CSARGKRATGEQYF

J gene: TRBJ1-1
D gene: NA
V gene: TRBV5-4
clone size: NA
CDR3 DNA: TGTGCCAGCAGCTTGGAAGGGTTGGTGGGAATGAACACTGAAGCTTTCTTT
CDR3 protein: CASSLEGLVGMNTEAFF

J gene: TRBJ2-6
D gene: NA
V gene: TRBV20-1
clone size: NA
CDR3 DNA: TGCAGTGCTAGAGAGTTTGATTTTGGGGCCAACGTCCTGACTTTC
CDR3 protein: CSAREFDFGANVLTF

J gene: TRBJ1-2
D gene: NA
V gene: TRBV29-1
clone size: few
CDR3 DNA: TGCAGCGTTGGGGGGGGATACGACTATGGCTACACCTTC
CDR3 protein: CSVGGGYDYGYTF

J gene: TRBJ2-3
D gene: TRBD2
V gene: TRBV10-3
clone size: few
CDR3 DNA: TGTGCCATCAGCAAACTAGCGGGGGGCACAGATACGCAGTATTTT
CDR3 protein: CAISKLAGGTDTQYF

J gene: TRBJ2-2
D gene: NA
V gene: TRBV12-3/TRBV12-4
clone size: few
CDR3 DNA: TGTGCCAGCAGCTACACTGACAGGAGTAAGGGCGGGGAGCTGTTTTTT
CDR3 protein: CASSYTDRSKGGELFF

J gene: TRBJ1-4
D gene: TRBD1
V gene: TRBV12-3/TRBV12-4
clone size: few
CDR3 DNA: TGTGCCAGCAGGGGGGACAGTGAAAAACTGTTTTTT
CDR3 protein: CASRGDSEKLFF

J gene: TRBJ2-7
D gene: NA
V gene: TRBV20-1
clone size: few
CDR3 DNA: TGCAGTGCTAGTATCCCCAGGGCTTCCTACTCCTACGAGCAGTACTTC
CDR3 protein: CSASIPRASYSYEQYF

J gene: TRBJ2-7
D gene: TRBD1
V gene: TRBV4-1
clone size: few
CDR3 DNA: TGCGCCAGCAGCCAAGATGCTCGATTGACAGGGTTCTACGAGCAGTACTTC
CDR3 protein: CASSQDARLTGFYEQYF

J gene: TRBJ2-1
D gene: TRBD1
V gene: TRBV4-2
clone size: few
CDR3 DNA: TGTGCCAGCAGCCAAGAGACAGGGGGGGCCGCCTACAATGAGCAGTTCTTC
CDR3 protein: CASSQETGGAAYNEQFF

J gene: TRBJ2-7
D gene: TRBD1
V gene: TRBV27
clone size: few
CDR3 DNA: TGTGCCAGTGGCTCCCCCGGACAGGGAGCCTACGAGCAGTACTTC
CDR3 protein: CASGSPGQGAYEQYF

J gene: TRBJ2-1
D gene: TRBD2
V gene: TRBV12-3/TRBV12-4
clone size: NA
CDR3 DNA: TGTGCCAGCAGCCTGCTCCTTGGGACTAGCGGGAGGACCTACAATGAGCAGTTCTTC
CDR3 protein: CASSLLLGTSGRTYNEQFF

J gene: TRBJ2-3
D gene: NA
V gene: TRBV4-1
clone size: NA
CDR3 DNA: TGCGCCAGCAGCCAAGAGGGGGCGACCCCAGATACGCAGTATTTT
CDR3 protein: CASSQEGATPDTQYF

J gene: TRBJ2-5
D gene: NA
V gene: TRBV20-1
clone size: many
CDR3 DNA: TGCAGTGCTAGAGATCTCACCAGGTCCCCTGGGACCCAGTACTTC
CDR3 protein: CSARDLTRSPGTQYF

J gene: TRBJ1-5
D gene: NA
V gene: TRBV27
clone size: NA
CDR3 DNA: TGTGCCAGCAGTTTATTGGGGCCCTCGAATCAGCCCCAGCATTTT
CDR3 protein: CASSLLGPSNQPQHF

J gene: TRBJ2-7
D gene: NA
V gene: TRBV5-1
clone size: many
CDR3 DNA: TGTGCCAGCAGCTTAAGTGGGAGCTCCTACGAGCAGTACTTC
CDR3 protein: CASSLSGSSYEQYF

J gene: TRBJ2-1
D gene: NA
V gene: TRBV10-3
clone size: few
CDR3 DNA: TGTGCCATCAGTGCAGCGGACAATGAGCAGTTCTTC
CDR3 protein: CAISAADNEQFF

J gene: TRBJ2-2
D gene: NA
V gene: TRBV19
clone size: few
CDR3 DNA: TGTGCCAGTAGTATGGGGAGAGGGACCGGGGAGCTGTTTTTT
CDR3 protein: CASSMGRGTGELFF

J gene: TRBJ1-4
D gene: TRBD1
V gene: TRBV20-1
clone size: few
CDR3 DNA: TGCAGTGCTAGGGACAGGAATGAAAAACTGTTTTTT
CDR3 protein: CSARDRNEKLFF

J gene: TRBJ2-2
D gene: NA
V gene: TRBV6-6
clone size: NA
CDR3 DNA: TGTGCCAGCACCCACGACGGGGAGCTGTTTTTT
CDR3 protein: CASTHDGELFF

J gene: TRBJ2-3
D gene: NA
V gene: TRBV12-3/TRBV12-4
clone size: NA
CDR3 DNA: TGTGCCAGCAGTTCCCGGACAGTGAGCACAGATACGCAGTATTTT
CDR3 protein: CASSSRTVSTDTQYF

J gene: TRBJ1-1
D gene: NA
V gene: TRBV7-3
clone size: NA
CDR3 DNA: TGTGCCAGCAGCTTTTATGGGGGGGACACTGAAGCTTTCTTT
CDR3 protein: CASSFYGGDTEAFF

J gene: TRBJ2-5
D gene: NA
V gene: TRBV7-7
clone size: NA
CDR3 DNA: TGTGCCAGCACCCTTGGGTGGACGAACCAAGAGACCCAGTACTTC
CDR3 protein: CASTLGWTNQETQYF

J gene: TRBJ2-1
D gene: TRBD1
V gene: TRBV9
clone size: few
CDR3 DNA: TGTGCCAGCAGCCCCCAGGGGGCGGCCTACAATGAGCAGTTCTTC
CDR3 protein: CASSPQGAAYNEQFF

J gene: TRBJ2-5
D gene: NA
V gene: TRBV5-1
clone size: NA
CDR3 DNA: TGCGCCAGCAGCTTCAGGGCAGCCCAGTACTTC
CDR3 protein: CASSFRAAQYF

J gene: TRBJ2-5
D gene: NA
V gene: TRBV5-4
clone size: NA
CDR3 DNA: TGTGCCAGCAGCCGCGCCTCCTACCTTTCGTACCAAGAGACCCAGTACTTC
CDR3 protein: CASSRASYLSYQETQYF

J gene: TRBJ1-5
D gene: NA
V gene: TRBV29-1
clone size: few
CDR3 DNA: TGCAGCCACTGGGCCCAGGAAAGTCTCCGTAATCAGCCCCAGCATTTT
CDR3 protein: CSHWAQESLRNQPQHF

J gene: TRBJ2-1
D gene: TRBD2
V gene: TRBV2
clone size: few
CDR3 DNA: TGTGCCAGCACCGCCGGACTAGCGGGAGTCTCCTACAATGAGCAGTTCTTC
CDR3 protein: CASTAGLAGVSYNEQFF

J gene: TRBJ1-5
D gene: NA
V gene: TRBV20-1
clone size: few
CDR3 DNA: TGCAGTGCTAGAGCGAGGGGCGCTGTGAATCAGCCCCAGCATTTT
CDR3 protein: CSARARGAVNQPQHF

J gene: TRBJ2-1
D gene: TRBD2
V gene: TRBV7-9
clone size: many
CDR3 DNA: TGTGCCAGCAGCTCATTTAGCGGGCGCGCCTACAATGAGCAGTTCTTC
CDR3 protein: CASSSFSGRAYNEQFF

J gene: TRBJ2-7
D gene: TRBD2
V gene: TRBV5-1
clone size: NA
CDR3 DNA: TGCGCCAGCAGCAGGGGACTAGCGGATTTCTACGAGCAGTACTTC
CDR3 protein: CASSRGLADFYEQYF

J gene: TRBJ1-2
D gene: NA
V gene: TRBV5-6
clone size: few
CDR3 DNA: TGTGCCAGCAGACTCGGCCCATATGGCTACACCTTC
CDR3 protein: CASRLGPYGYTF

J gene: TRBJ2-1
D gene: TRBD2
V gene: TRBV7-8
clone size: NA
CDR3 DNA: TGTGCCAGCAGCTTATTCTCCGCGGGAGCGATCTACAATGAGCAGTTCTTC
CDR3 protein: CASSLFSAGAIYNEQFF

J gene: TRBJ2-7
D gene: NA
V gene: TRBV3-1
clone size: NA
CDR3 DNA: TGTGCCAGCAGCCAAGATTCTTGGGCAAATTCCTACGAGCAGTACTTC
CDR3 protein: CASSQDSWANSYEQYF

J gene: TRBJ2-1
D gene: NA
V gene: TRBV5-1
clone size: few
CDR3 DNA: TGCGCCAGCAGCTTGGATAGGACCACCGCAGGCGAGCAGTTCTTC
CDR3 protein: CASSLDRTTAGEQFF

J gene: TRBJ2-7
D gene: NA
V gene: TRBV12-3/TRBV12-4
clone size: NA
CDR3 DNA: TGTGCCAGCAGTACACACGACAGGAGCTCCTACGAGCAGTACTTC
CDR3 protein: CASSTHDRSSYEQYF

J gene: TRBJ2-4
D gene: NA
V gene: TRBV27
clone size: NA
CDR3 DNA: TGTGCCACAAGTACCCAGGGCGGCAAAAACATTCAGTACTTC
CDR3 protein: CATSTQGGKNIQYF

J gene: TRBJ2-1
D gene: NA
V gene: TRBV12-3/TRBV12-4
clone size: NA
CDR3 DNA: TGTGCCAGCAGTTTGGTAGCGGCGCCCTACAATGAGCAGTTCTTC
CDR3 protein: CASSLVAAPYNEQFF

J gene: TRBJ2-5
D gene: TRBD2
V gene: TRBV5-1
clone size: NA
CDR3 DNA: TGCGCCAGCAGCGCGGGGACTAGCGGATTAGAGACCCAGTACTTC
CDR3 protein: CASSAGTSGLETQYF

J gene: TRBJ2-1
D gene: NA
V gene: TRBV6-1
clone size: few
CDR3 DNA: TGTGCCAGCAACGGCCAGCCTAACAATGAGCAGTTCTTC
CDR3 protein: CASNGQPNNEQFF

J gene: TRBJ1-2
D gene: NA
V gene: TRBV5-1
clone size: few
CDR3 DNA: TGCGCCAGCAGCTTGGAGGGGCCCTATGGCTACACCTTC
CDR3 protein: CASSLEGPYGYTF